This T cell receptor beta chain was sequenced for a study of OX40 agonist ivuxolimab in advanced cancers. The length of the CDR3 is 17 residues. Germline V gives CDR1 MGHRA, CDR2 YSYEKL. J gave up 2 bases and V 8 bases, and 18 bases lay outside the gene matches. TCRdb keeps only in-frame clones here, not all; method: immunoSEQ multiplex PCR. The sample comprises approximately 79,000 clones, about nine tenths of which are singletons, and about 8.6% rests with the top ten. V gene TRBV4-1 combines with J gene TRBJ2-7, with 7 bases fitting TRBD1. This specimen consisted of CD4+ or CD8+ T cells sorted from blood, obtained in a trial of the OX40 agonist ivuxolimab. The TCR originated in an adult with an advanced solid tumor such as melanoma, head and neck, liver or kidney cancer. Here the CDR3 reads CASSQLQGSLGTYEQYF. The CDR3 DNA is TGCGCCAGCTCTCAATTACAGGGGTCTCTAGGGACCTACGAGCAGTACTTC.